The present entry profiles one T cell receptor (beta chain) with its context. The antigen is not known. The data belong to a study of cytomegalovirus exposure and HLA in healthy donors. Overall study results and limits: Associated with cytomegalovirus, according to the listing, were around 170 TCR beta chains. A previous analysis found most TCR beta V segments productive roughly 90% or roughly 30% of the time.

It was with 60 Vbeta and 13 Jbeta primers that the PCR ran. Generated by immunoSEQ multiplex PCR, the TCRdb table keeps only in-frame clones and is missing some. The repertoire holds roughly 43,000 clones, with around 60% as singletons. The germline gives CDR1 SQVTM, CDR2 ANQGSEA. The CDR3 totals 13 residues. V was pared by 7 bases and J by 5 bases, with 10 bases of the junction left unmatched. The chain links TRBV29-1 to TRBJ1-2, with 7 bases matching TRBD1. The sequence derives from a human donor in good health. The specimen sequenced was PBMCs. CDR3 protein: CSANKGQTYGYTF. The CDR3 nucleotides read TGCAGCGCCAATAAGGGACAGACTTATGGCTACACCTTC.